These 21 T cell receptor beta chains came from one sample sequenced in a study of cytomegalovirus exposure and HLA in healthy donors (dated by TCRdb to about 2017). The library was made by the immunoSEQ multiplex PCR assay. For the multiplex PCR, a mixture combining 60 forward primers for TCR Vbeta segments and 13 reverse primers for TCR Jbeta segments was used. The source is immuneACCESS, and TCRdb retained only in-frame sequences with V and J called. Part of the clones is not carried over; for the studies checked, unresolved V genes explain less than half of this, and the remainder is unexplained. Here the sample has more than 150,000 clones; 82% occur a single time. Around 0.75% of the sample belongs to the ten largest clones. The sequenced sample consisted of PBMCs. The receptor set was obtained from a young woman in good health and CMV-seronegative.

The chain uses TRBV1 and TRBJ2-2; TRBD2, the D gene given by the table, was not confirmed from the DNA. TRBV1 is labeled a pseudogene. The length of the CDR3 is 14 residues. The CDR3 bases are TGCACCAGCTTTAGCCCCGCCGCCCCCGGGGAGCTGTTTTTT. As protein: CTSFSPAAPGELFF.

CDR3: CASSVGRGSTDTQYF. In DNA form, the CDR3 reads TGTGCCAGCAGCGTAGGGCGGGGGTCGACAGATACGCAGTATTTT. The V and J genes are TRBV9 and TRBJ2-3, with 7 bases that match TRBD2. CDR1 is SGDLS, CDR2 YYNGEE, per germline. This CDR3 region has 15 residues. V shed 0 bases and J 3 bases; nucleotides not matched to a gene: 4.

V gene TRBV19 combines with J gene TRBJ1-1; D possibly corresponds to TRBD1 (5 bases). Germline V gives CDR1 LNHDA, CDR2 SQIVND (reference sequence). Trimming stripped 5 bases from V and 5 bases from J, with 12 bases between. The CDR3 runs to 13 residues. CDR3 nucleotides: TGTGCCAGTAGTCCAGAGGAGGGGACTGAAGCTTTCTTT. The encoded protein is CASSPEEGTEAFF.

This sequence joins TRBV7-6 and TRBJ2-7; possibly TRBD1 for D (6 bases). Between the trimmed V and J ends, which lost 3 bases and 5 bases, there was a span of 17 bases. Germline V lookup: CDR1 SGHVS, CDR2 FNYEAQ. CDR3 length: 15 amino acids. Here the CDR3 DNA reads TGTGCCAGCAGCTTTGGGACACCGAATGGGCACGAGCAGTACTTC. Protein sequence: CASSFGTPNGHEQYF.

As to this clone: At one end the junction does not follow the germline gene, possibly because of a read error. The V gene is TRBV7-9, the J gene TRBJ2-7; D is unresolved. The CDR3 sequence is 12 residues long. Germline CDR1 SEHNR, CDR2 FQNEAQ (reference sequence). The CDR3 region has the DNA TGTTCCAGCGTAACCGCCGGGTACGAGCAGTACTTC. Protein sequence: CSSVTAGYEQYF.

This chain connects TRBV19 to TRBJ2-7; TRBD2 might be the D (5 bases). CDR1 is LNHDA and CDR2 is SQIVND in the germline V gene (reference sequence). Trimming removed 3 bases from V and 5 bases from J, with 11 bases in between. This CDR3 is 13 amino acids long. CDR3 nucleotides: TGTGCCAGTAGTATCTCCGGGATAGACGAGCAGTACTTC. Protein product: CASSISGIDEQYF.

V and J are TRBV6-4 and TRBJ1-1, with 7 bases lining up with TRBD1. Germline V gene sequence: CDR1 MRHNA, CDR2 SNTAGT. After removal of 10 bases from V and 3 bases from J, the junction contained 8 bases not matched to a gene. This CDR3 has 13 residues. The chain's CDR3 is CATPRDRDTEAFF. CDR3 sequence (DNA): TGTGCCACCCCAAGAGACAGGGACACTGAAGCTTTCTTT.

V is TRBV19 and J is TRBJ1-1; perhaps TRBD1 as D (5 bases). Germline V gives CDR1 LNHDA, CDR2 SQIVND (reference sequence). The CDR3 loop spans 14 amino acids. Trimming took off 4 bases at V and 4 bases at J, with 13 bases between the two ends. CDR3 in amino acids: CASSTGTSGTEAFF. The CDR3 nucleotides read TGTGCCAGTAGTACGGGGACTTCGGGCACTGAAGCTTTCTTT.

This chain uses TRBV7-3 with TRBJ2-5; D not resolved. CDR3 length: 14 amino acids. CDR1 is SGHTA, CDR2 FQGTGA, per germline. V shed 5 bases and J shed 5 bases, with 15 bases lying between them. DNA for the CDR3: TGTGCCAGCAGCCCCTCGAAGGCTAGTGAGACCCAGTACTTC. Residues: CASSPSKASETQYF.

This clone has a handful of counts. The chain recombines TRBV18 with TRBJ1-1, with TRBD1 as a possible D gene (5 bases). The CDR3 loop spans 14 amino acids. Germline CDR1 KGHSH, CDR2 LQKENI. V gave up 3 bases and J gave up 4 bases, with 12 bases separating them. The CDR3 is CASSPGGTGTEAFF. The CDR3 nucleotides read TGTGCCAGCTCACCCGGCGGGACGGGCACTGAAGCTTTCTTT. The full variable domain, completed using reference TRBV18 and TRBJ1-1, is NAGVMQNPRHLVRRRGQEARLRCSPMKGHSHVYWYRQLPEEGLKFMVYLQKENIIDESGMPKERFSAEFPKEGPSILRIQQVVRGDSAAYFCASSPGGTGTEAFFGQGTRLTVV.

V is TRBV11-2 and J is TRBJ1-6; 8 bases align to TRBD1. CDR3 length equals 15 residues. The V segment lost 4 bases and the J segment 8 bases; nucleotides outside the gene matches: 7. From germline, CDR1 is SGHAT and CDR2 FQNNGV. CDR3 bases: TGTGCCAGCAGCTCAATGACAGGGGCGGATTCACCCCTCCACTTT. It encodes CASSSMTGADSPLHF. The whole variable domain, remainder taken from reference TRBV11-2 and TRBJ1-6, is EAGVAQSPRYKIIEKRQSVAFWCNPISGHATLYWYQQILGQGPKLLIQFQNNGVVDDSQLPKDRFSAERLKGVDSTLKIQPAKLEDSAVYLCASSSMTGADSPLHFGNGTRLTVT.

This clone was recorded a few times. The CDR3 bases are TGTGCCAGCAGCTTACTCGGGGGTGAAGCTTTCTTT. Its translation: CASSLLGGEAFF. The rearrangement links TRBV7-9 to TRBJ1-1; D is perhaps TRBD1 (5 bases). V lost 2 bases to trimming and J lost 7 bases, with 8 bases between them. Germline CDR1 and CDR2: SEHNR and FQNEAQ (reference sequence). This CDR3 spans 12 amino acids. Full variable domain (remainder filled in from reference TRBV7-9 and TRBJ1-1): DTGVSQNPRHKITKRGQNVTFRCDPISEHNRLYWYRQTLGQGPEFLTYFQNEAQLEKSRLLSDRFSAERPKGSFSTLEIQRTEQGDSAMYLCASSLLGGEAFFGQGTRLTVV.

The chain joins TRBV27 to TRBJ2-1; D perhaps matches TRBD2 (6 bases). Germline-derived CDR1 and CDR2 are MNHEY and SMNVEV (reference sequence). The CDR3 spans 14 residues. V was clipped by 3 bases and J by 3 bases, with 9 bases between them. The CDR3 coding sequence is TGTGCCAGCAGTTTCCGGGGGTACTACAATGAGCAGTTCTTC. Its protein product is CASSFRGYYNEQFF.

This rearrangement joins TRBV10-3 to TRBJ1-1, with 7 bases that match TRBD1. Trimming at V came to 10 bases and at J to 1 base, leaving 6 bases not matched to a gene. Germline CDR1 reads ENHRY; CDR2 reads SYGVKD. This CDR3 comprises 13 residues. DNA of the CDR3: TGTGCCACTGACCGGACAGGGAACACTGAAGCTTTCTTT. Translating it yields CATDRTGNTEAFF.

This chain joins TRBV6-5 and TRBJ2-1; no firm D call. Between the trimmed V and J ends, which lost 1 base and 1 base, there was a span of 11 bases. CDR1 is MNHEY and CDR2 is SVGAGI in the germline V gene. The CDR3 totals 16 residues. This chain's CDR3 is CASSYWRSKSYNEQFF. CDR3 DNA sequence: TGTGCCAGCAGTTACTGGAGATCCAAATCCTACAATGAGCAGTTCTTC.

This rearrangement joins TRBV19 to TRBJ1-4, with D perhaps matching TRBD1 (5 bases). The CDR3 contains 14 residues. V lost 8 bases to trimming and J lost 6 bases, with 16 bases between them. CDR1 LNHDA and CDR2 SQIVND come from the germline V gene (reference sequence). CDR3 nucleotides: TGTGCCAGTGCCCCCCAGGGTCAGGATGAAAAACTGTTTTTT. Translation: CASAPQGQDEKLFF.

The chain combines TRBV10-2 with TRBJ2-2; 12 bases align to TRBD2. Trimming took 8 bases from V and 7 from J; bases not matched to a gene: 8. Germline CDR1 is WSHSY and CDR2 is SAAADI. This CDR3 has 15 residues. The DNA of the CDR3 is TGCGCCAGCCGTTCTAGCGGGGGGGCCGGCGGGGAGCTGTTTTTT. This gives the protein CASRSSGGAGGELFF.

The chain joins TRBV2 to TRBJ1-1; unclear D gene. The CDR3 sequence is 13 residues long. Per germline, CDR1 SNHLY and CDR2 FYNNEI. Trimming took 4 bases from V and 8 from J, leaving 14 bases between them. CDR3 bases: TGTGCCAGCAGTGTAAAGATAGTGGGCGAAGCTTTCTTT. This codes for CASSVKIVGEAFF.

This chain links TRBV5-1 with TRBJ2-7; perhaps TRBD1 as D (6 bases). V dropped 5 bases and J dropped 6 bases, with 9 bases sitting between them. The CDR3 is 11 amino acids. The V gene's germline CDR1 is SGHRS and CDR2 YFSETQ. In DNA, the CDR3 is TGCGCCAGCAGGGGGGCGGGCGAGCAGTACTTC. The encoded protein is CASRGAGEQYF. The complete variable domain, with remaining parts taken from reference TRBV5-1 and TRBJ2-7, reads KAGVTQTPRYLIKTRGQQVTLSCSPISGHRSVSWYQQTPGQGLQFLFEYFSETQRNKGNFPGRFSGRQFSNSRSEMNVSTLELGDSALYLCASRGAGEQYFGPGTRLTVT.

J is TRBJ2-3 and V is TRBV27, with D possibly being TRBD2 (6 bases). Germline V gene data show CDR1 as MNHEY and CDR2 as SMNVEV (reference sequence). This CDR3 comprises 11 residues. V lost 7 bases to trimming and J lost 8 bases, with 10 bases between them. The CDR3 DNA follows: TGTGCCAGCACCTTGGGGGGTACGCAGTATTTT. Translation: CASTLGGTQYF.

The chain joins TRBV27 to TRBJ1-2, with 7 bases matching TRBD1. This CDR3 contains 15 residues. Germline V gene lookup returns CDR1 MNHEY and CDR2 SMNVEV (reference sequence). The V and J ends lost 4 bases and 5 bases, in that order; junction bases with no gene match: 10. The CDR3 region is CASSYILQGPYGYTF. For the CDR3, the DNA is TGTGCCAGCAGTTATATCCTACAGGGGCCGTATGGCTACACCTTC.